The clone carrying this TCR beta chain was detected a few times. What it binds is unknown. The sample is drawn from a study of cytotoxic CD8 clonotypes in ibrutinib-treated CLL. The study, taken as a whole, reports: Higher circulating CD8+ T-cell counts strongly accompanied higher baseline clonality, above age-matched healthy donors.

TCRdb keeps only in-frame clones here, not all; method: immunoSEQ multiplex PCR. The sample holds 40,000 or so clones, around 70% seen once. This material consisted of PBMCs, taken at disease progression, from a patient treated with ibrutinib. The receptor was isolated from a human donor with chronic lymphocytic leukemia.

CDR3 amino acids: CASSLGPRDGYTF. Here the CDR3 DNA reads TGTGCCAGCAGTCTGGGCCCACGGGATGGCTACACCTTC. J is TRBJ1-2 and V is TRBV6-5; D remains unclear. CDR3 length: 13 residues. Trimming cost V 5 bases and J 6 bases, with 13 bases left between them. CDR1 and CDR2 from the germline V gene are MNHEY and SVGAGI.